A selection of T cell receptor beta chains follows, all from one sample in a study of cytomegalovirus exposure and HLA in healthy donors. This table comes from immunoSEQ multiplex PCR, and its TCRdb copy is limited to in-frame clones, with some not included. The table shows more than 95,000 clones, with 9.5% to 13% occurring only once. Sequencing input: PBMCs. The receptors here all came from a man between 35 and 55 years old in good health and CMV-seropositive. Each CDR3 is given with its conserved first and last residue. The order of the fields is J gene, V gene, CDR3 protein.

J: TRBJ2-5
V: TRBV14
CDR3: CASSQDPASGEQYF

J: TRBJ2-1
V: TRBV19
CDR3: CASSQTGYNEQFF

J: TRBJ1-5
V: TRBV6-6
CDR3: CASSYSGEGNQPQHF

J: TRBJ1-3
V: TRBV5-1
CDR3: CASSQQRPGLSGNTIYF

J: TRBJ2-7
V: TRBV11-1
CDR3: CASSLSAGVTYEQYF

J: TRBJ2-5
V: TRBV4-3
CDR3: CASSQGGGPGETQYF

J: TRBJ2-7
V: TRBV5-1
CDR3: CASSLGGLASYEQYF

J: TRBJ2-2
V: TRBV21-1
CDR3: CASTHPSGNTGELFF

J: TRBJ2-7
V: TRBV5-5
CDR3: CASSLTSGTSYEQYF

J: TRBJ2-7
V: TRBV4-2
CDR3: CASSPSGTASYEQYF

J: TRBJ1-1
V: TRBV9
CDR3: CASSAGKNTEAFF

J: TRBJ2-3
V: TRBV25-1
CDR3: CASRAGGRTDTQYF

J: TRBJ2-3
V: TRBV29-1
CDR3: CSAPGQNTDTQYF

J: TRBJ2-5
V: TRBV4-2
CDR3: CASSQEFSDQETQYF

J: TRBJ2-1
V: TRBV5-6
CDR3: CASSLWLVVNEQFF

J: TRBJ2-2
V: TRBV10-3
CDR3: CAISESGAGELFF

J: TRBJ2-1
V: TRBV2
CDR3: CASSVGENNEQFF

J: TRBJ2-3
V: TRBV2
CDR3: CASTKLATTDTQYF

J: TRBJ1-1
V: TRBV6-1
CDR3: CASADPGRGTEAFF

J: TRBJ1-2
V: TRBV30
CDR3: CAWSGGWGDYGYTF

J: TRBJ2-7
V: TRBV5-4
CDR3: CASSLVGGSREQYF

J: TRBJ2-5
V: TRBV5-1
CDR3: CASSLALTLGGETQYF

J: TRBJ1-1
V: TRBV9
CDR3: CASSVGAGVNTEAFF

J: TRBJ1-1
V: TRBV2
CDR3: CASPKNTEAFF

J: TRBJ2-1
V: TRBV19
CDR3: CASSEAGQGIYEQFF

J: TRBJ2-5
V: TRBV28
CDR3: CASSVRDNFQETQYF

J: TRBJ2-7
V: TRBV27
CDR3: CASRLAGGSYEQYF

J: TRBJ2-7
V: TRBV29-1
CDR3: CSVGSGEAGSEQYF

J: TRBJ2-1
V: TRBV9
CDR3: CASSLGGEGDEQFF

J: TRBJ2-1
V: TRBV5-4
CDR3: CASSAFEDSGGSYNEQFF

J: TRBJ2-1
V: TRBV4-2
CDR3: CASSTGLAAYNEQFF

J: TRBJ2-5
V: TRBV6-1
CDR3: CASRQTGNRETQYF

J: TRBJ2-7
V: TRBV7-9
CDR3: CASSLGTPQYF

J: TRBJ1-1
V: TRBV7-2
CDR3: CASSLAAGNPNTEAFF

J: TRBJ2-3
V: TRBV29-1
CDR3: CSAQGTAFTDTQYF

J: TRBJ2-7
V: TRBV29-1
CDR3: CSVAGLAGSYEQYF

J: TRBJ2-1
V: TRBV5-1
CDR3: CASSLEGGSVLYNEQFF

J: TRBJ2-3
V: TRBV7-2
CDR3: CASSLISGITDTQYF

J: TRBJ2-1
V: TRBV5-8
CDR3: CASSSGWTGGFYNEQFF

J: TRBJ1-1
V: TRBV9
CDR3: CASSVEAGEAFF

J: TRBJ1-1
V: TRBV2
CDR3: CASEKDSDTEAFF

J: TRBJ2-5
V: TRBV6-5
CDR3: CASSFSGQGQETQYF

J: TRBJ2-1
V: TRBV29-1
CDR3: CSFRGGEQFF

J: TRBJ2-7
V: TRBV7-2
CDR3: CASMAGGQSYEQYF

J: TRBJ2-7
V: TRBV29-1
CDR3: CSVDVRGSSYEQYF

J: TRBJ2-5
V: TRBV6-5
CDR3: CASSSSGPYQETQYF

J: TRBJ2-1
V: TRBV9
CDR3: CASSDQSGDLYNEQFF

J: -
V: TRBV18
CDR3: CASSPFSGTSVYEQYF

J: TRBJ2-3
V: TRBV2
CDR3: CASSDMTSGRAGAHTDTQYF

J: TRBJ2-7
V: TRBV29-1
CDR3: CSVLAGESYEQYF

J: TRBJ2-5
V: TRBV4-1
CDR3: CASSPAGGKTQYF

J: TRBJ2-2
V: TRBV5-6
CDR3: CASTQGNTGELFF

J: TRBJ1-2
V: TRBV19
CDR3: CASSIGTPRGGYTF

J: TRBJ2-5
V: TRBV10-3
CDR3: CAISESTRGREGETQYF

J: TRBJ2-2
V: TRBV5-6
CDR3: CASETGAGTGELFF

J: TRBJ1-5
V: TRBV12-2
CDR3: CASRLLCNQPQHF

J: TRBJ2-5
V: TRBV19
CDR3: CASTSGETQYF